The T cell receptor (beta chain) under discussion was sequenced for a study of blood T cell repertoires in COVID-19. This clone was seen a single time. With 7 bases removed from V and 6 bases from J, the gap between germline ends came to 16 bases. Germline CDR1 LNHDA, CDR2 SQIVND (reference sequence). CDR3 length equals 14 residues. As processed by the authors: Estimation of nucleated cell counts was performed using reference gene primer amplification. Here immunoSEQ multiplex PCR was the method, and the copy in TCRdb shows in-frame clones only, minus some. D and trimming come from the DNA, and the V and J calls and clone size come from that table. Of fewer than 350,000 clones listed, around 88% are singletons.

The TCR originated in a woman in her thirties who had recovered from COVID-19. The sequenced sample consisted of peripheral blood. The chain carries TRBV19 and TRBJ2-1, with D possibly matching TRBD2 (5 bases). The CDR3 reads CASMVGPGGNEQFF. The CDR3 nucleotides are TGTGCCAGTATGGTCGGACCCGGAGGCAATGAGCAGTTCTTC. Together with reference TRBV19 and TRBJ2-1, the CDR3 gives the full variable domain: DGGITQSPKYLFRKEGQNVTLSCEQNLNHDAMYWYRQDPGQGLRLIYYSQIVNDFQKGDIAEGYSVSREKKESFPLTVTSAQKNPTAFYLCASMVGPGGNEQFFGPGTRLTVL.